The source of this T cell receptor (beta chain) is a study of radiation and T cells in renal cell carcinoma. Study information: Nephrectomy followed 15 Gy stereotactic body radiation by 4 weeks.

Profiling relied on immunoSEQ multiplex PCR, and the TCRdb table lists in-frame clones only, not all of them. The profile shows roughly 140,000 clones, roughly 89% of them singletons. Study results and limitations: Top tumor clonotypes rose in blood 2 weeks post-radiation, then contracted.

Deletions cut 6 bases from V and 0 bases from J, with 12 bases between. The germline CDR1 and CDR2 sequences are MNHNY and SVGAGI (reference sequence). The CDR3 extends over 16 amino acids. The time point denotes: blood 2 weeks post-SBRT. Treatment specified: 15 Gy SBRT to primary tumor, nephrectomy 4 weeks later. After SBRT, blood was collected at 2 and 4 weeks, plus baseline. As for this clone: The antigen remains unidentified.

Specimen: blood, collected from a patient whose treatment included radiotherapy and nephrectomy. The J gene is TRBJ2-6, the V gene TRBV6-6; D gene ambiguous. This TCR derives from a woman in her 50s with renal cell carcinoma. The CDR3 reads CASSPPQASGANVLTF. The DNA for the CDR3 is TGTGCCAGCAGCCCCCCCCAGGCCTCTGGGGCCAACGTCCTGACTTTC.